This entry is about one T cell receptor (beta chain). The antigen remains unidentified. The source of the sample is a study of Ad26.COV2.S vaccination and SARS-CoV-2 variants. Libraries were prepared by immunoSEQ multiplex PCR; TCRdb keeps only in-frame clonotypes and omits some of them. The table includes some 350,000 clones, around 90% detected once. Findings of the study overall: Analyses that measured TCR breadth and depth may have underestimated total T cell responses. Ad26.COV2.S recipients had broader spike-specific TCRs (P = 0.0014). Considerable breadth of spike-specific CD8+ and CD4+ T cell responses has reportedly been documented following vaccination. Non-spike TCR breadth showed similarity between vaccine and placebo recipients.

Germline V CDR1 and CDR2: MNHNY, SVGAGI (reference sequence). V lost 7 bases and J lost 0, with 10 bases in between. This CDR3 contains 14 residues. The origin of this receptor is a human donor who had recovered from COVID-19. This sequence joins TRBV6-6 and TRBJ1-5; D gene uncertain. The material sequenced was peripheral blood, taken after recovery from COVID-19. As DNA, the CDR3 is TGTGCCAGCAACCAAGTCAATAGCAATCAGCCCCAGCATTTT. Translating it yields CASNQVNSNQPQHF.